A single sample gave rise to the 32 T cell receptor beta chains below, sequenced in a study of blood T cell repertoires in COVID-19. The protocol was immunoSEQ multiplex PCR, while the TCRdb copy is restricted to in-frame clones and leaves out a portion. Of about 400,000 clones in the sample, around 90% were seen once. Sequencing was performed on PBMCs or T cells enriched from blood (not recorded which). The source is a woman aged 18 to 35 with acute COVID-19.

The chain carries TRBV13 and TRBJ2-3; 9 bases agree with TRBD1. The CDR3 sequence is 16 residues long. V shed 3 bases and J 5 bases; nucleotides not matched to a gene: 9. CDR1 and CDR2 (germline): PRHDT, FYEKMQ (reference sequence). CDR3 amino acids: CASSFIHEGQGDTQYF. The DNA of the CDR3 is TGTGCCAGCAGCTTTATTCACGAGGGACAGGGAGATACGCAGTATTTT.

The chain carries TRBV2 and TRBJ2-7; 8 bases are a match to TRBD1. The germline V gene encodes CDR1 SNHLY and CDR2 FYNNEI. J lost 4 bases, V lost 6 bases, and 5 bases had no gene match. The CDR3 runs 13 residues. CDR3 amino acids: CASRPGQDYEQYF. The CDR3 region has the DNA TGTGCCAGCAGGCCGGGACAGGATTACGAGCAGTACTTC. Based on the CDR3 plus reference TRBV2 and TRBJ2-7, the full variable domain is EPEVTQTPSHQVTQMGQEVILRCVPISNHLYFYWYRQILGQKVEFLVSFYNNEISEKSEIFDDQFSVERPDGSNFTLKIRSTKLEDSAMYFCASRPGQDYEQYFGPGTRLTVT.

This chain connects TRBV5-6 to TRBJ1-1; D might be TRBD1 (6 bases). Germline lookup yields CDR1 SGHDT and CDR2 YYEEEE. Trimming removed 3 bases at V and 5 bases at J, with 26 bases between. This CDR3 has 18 amino acids. The CDR3 coding sequence is TGTGCCAGCAGCTCCCTAGTTCCTTCGGGGGGGCTGGAGACTGAAGCTTTCTTT. Its translation: CASSSLVPSGGLETEAFF.

This clone has a single count. The chain couples TRBV29-1 to TRBJ1-2; a possible D gene is TRBD1 (5 bases). Per the germline V gene, CDR1 is SQVTM and CDR2 is ANQGSEA. Trimming removed 6 bases from V and 7 bases from J, with 15 bases in between. This CDR3 contains 12 residues. CDR3 sequence reads: CSVGEAVGGYTF. The CDR3 coding sequence is TGCAGCGTGGGGGAGGCCGTAGGTGGCTACACCTTC.

This chain uses TRBV28 with TRBJ2-1; 8 bases match TRBD2. Germline assignment: CDR1 MDHEN and CDR2 SYDVKM. The CDR3 spans 16 residues. The V gene end was trimmed by 6 bases and the J gene end by 7 bases; junction bases not matched to a gene: 14. For the CDR3, the DNA is TGTGCCAGCAGCCCTCCCCCGGGACTAGGGGGAAATGAGCAGTTCTTC. Encoded protein: CASSPPPGLGGNEQFF. Complete variable domain (other parts from reference TRBV28 and TRBJ2-1): DVKVTQSSRYLVKRTGEKVFLECVQDMDHENMFWYRQDPGLGLRLIYFSYDVKMKEKGDIPEGYSVSREKKERFSLILESASTNQTSMYLCASSPPPGLGGNEQFFGPGTRLTVL.

V usage is TRBV10-3 and J usage is TRBJ1-5; weak D call: TRBD1 (5 bases). CDR3 size: 13 residues. Germline CDR1 reads ENHRY; CDR2 reads SYGVKD. V dropped 4 bases and J dropped 3 bases, with 7 bases sitting between them. CDR3 in amino acids: CAISAGSNQPQHF. The CDR3 DNA follows: TGTGCCATCAGTGCAGGGTCCAATCAGCCCCAGCATTTT.

The V and J genes are TRBV9 and TRBJ1-3; 7 nucleotides align to TRBD1. Germline lookup yields CDR1 SGDLS and CDR2 YYNGEE. CDR3 length: 15 residues. Trimming took 3 bases from V and 0 from J; bases not matched to a gene: 3. The CDR3, as DNA: TGTGCCAGCAGCGGAACAGGGGCCTCTGGAAACACCATATATTTT. Translating it yields CASSGTGASGNTIYF. Full variable domain (rest looked up from reference TRBV9 and TRBJ1-3): DSGVTQTPKHLITATGQRVTLRCSPRSGDLSVYWYQQSLDQGLQFLIQYYNGEERAKGNILERFSAQQFPDLHSELNLSSLELGDSALYFCASSGTGASGNTIYFGEGSWLTVV.

J is TRBJ1-4 and V is TRBV2; D is unresolved. The CDR3 runs to 14 residues. CDR1 is SNHLY and CDR2 is FYNNEI in the germline V gene. Trimming cost V 6 bases and J 5 bases, with 13 bases left between them. CDR3 in amino acids: CASRLGSPNEKLFF. The CDR3, as DNA: TGTGCCAGCAGGTTGGGGAGCCCCAATGAAAAACTGTTTTTT. Filled out from reference TRBV2 and TRBJ1-4, the complete variable domain reads EPEVTQTPSHQVTQMGQEVILRCVPISNHLYFYWYRQILGQKVEFLVSFYNNEISEKSEIFDDQFSVERPDGSNFTLKIRSTKLEDSAMYFCASRLGSPNEKLFFGSGTQLSVL.

This rearrangement joins TRBV2 to TRBJ2-7, with 13 bases identical to TRBD2. The CDR3 loop spans 13 amino acids. The junction had 2 bases not matched to a gene; V was cut back by 6 bases and J by 6 bases. In germline, CDR1 is SNHLY, CDR2 FYNNEI. Written as DNA, the CDR3 is TGTGCCAGCAGCGGGACTAGCGGGGTCGAGCAGTACTTC. It translates to CASSGTSGVEQYF.

V usage is TRBV12-3 or TRBV12-4 and J usage is TRBJ1-2; TRBD1 aligns across 7 bases. With 7 bases clipped from V and 10 bases from J, the junction kept 9 bases outside the gene matches. The length of the CDR3 is 12 residues. The CDR3 coding sequence is TGTGCCAGCACCCTGGGACAGTCAGCCTACACCTTC. This gives the protein CASTLGQSAYTF.

This clone was seen only a few times. The V and J genes are TRBV5-1 and TRBJ2-7; D remains ambiguous. V was shortened by 3 bases and J by 1 base, with 8 bases between the two germline ends. The germline CDR1 and CDR2 sequences are SGHRS and YFSETQ. There are 13 residues in the CDR3. The CDR3 DNA follows: TGCGCCAGCAGCTCCACAGATTCCTACGAGCAGTACTTC. Its translation is CASSSTDSYEQYF.

The V gene is TRBV30, the J gene TRBJ2-1; no clear D gene. The CDR3 extends over 13 amino acids. The germline V and J ends were trimmed by 4 bases and 5 bases, with 12 bases remaining between them. The V gene's germline CDR1 is GTSNPN and CDR2 SVGIG (reference sequence). This CDR3 reads CAWMGEKNNEQFF. CDR3 bases: TGTGCCTGGATGGGCGAGAAGAACAATGAGCAGTTCTTC. The complete variable domain, with remaining parts taken from reference TRBV30 and TRBJ2-1, reads SQTIHQWPATLVQPVGSPLSLECTVEGTSNPNLYWYRQAAGRGLQLLFYSVGIGQISSEVPQNLSASRPQDRQFILSSKKLLLSDSGFYLCAWMGEKNNEQFFGPGTRLTVL.

The CDR3 DNA reads as TGCGCCAGCAGCTTTAGACCCGGGAACAGGGGCTCCTACAATGAGCAGTTCTTC. Protein sequence: CASSFRPGNRGSYNEQFF. The chain joins TRBV4-1 to TRBJ2-1; 7 bases line up with TRBD1. This CDR3 region has 18 residues. Germline loops: CDR1 MGHRA, CDR2 YSYEKL. The ends lost 5 bases at V and 0 bases at J; junction bases unmatched: 13.

This chain uses TRBV7-9 with TRBJ2-3; 8 bases match TRBD2. Trimming at V came to 5 bases and at J to 0 bases, leaving 10 bases not matched to a gene. The germline V gene has CDR1 SEHNR and CDR2 FQNEAQ (reference sequence). CDR3 length: 17 residues. The CDR3 DNA reads TGTGCCAGCAGCGAAAAGATACTAGCGGTGAGCACAGATACGCAGTATTTT. Translated: CASSEKILAVSTDTQYF.

This chain links TRBV2 with TRBJ2-5; tentatively, D is TRBD1 (6 bases). The CDR3 is 14 residues long. Trimming took 4 bases from V and 4 from J, leaving 13 bases between them. The germline V gene encodes CDR1 SNHLY and CDR2 FYNNEI. The CDR3 is CASSAGGGRETQYF. As DNA, the CDR3 is TGTGCCAGCAGTGCCGGTGGGGGCCGAGAGACCCAGTACTTC.

The rearrangement links TRBV5-6 to TRBJ2-5, with TRBD1 identical over 12 bases. This CDR3 has 17 residues. Germline CDR1 reads SGHDT; CDR2 reads YYEEEE. V shed 4 bases and J 5 bases; nucleotides not matched to a gene: 12. In DNA, the CDR3 is TGTGCCAGCAGCCCCCTCCTGGGACAGGGGGCAGGGGAGACCCAGTACTTC. It encodes CASSPLLGQGAGETQYF.

The V and J genes are TRBV9 and TRBJ2-2; D is perhaps TRBD1 (5 bases). CDR3 length: 14 amino acids. Germline V gene lookup returns CDR1 SGDLS and CDR2 YYNGEE. Trimming pared 2 bases from V and 4 bases from J, leaving 9 bases between. In DNA form, the CDR3 reads TGTGCCAGCAGCGTCCAGGGTGTCACCGGGGAGCTGTTTTTT. Its translation: CASSVQGVTGELFF.

The chain combines TRBV27 with TRBJ2-7, with a possible D match to TRBD1 (5 bases). Germline V lookup: CDR1 MNHEY, CDR2 SMNVEV (reference sequence). The length of the CDR3 is 14 residues. Trimming removed 6 bases at V and 4 bases at J, with 16 bases between. This CDR3 is CASRGLKGPYEQYF. For the CDR3, the DNA is TGTGCCAGCAGAGGGTTAAAGGGGCCTTACGAGCAGTACTTC.

This clone has a handful of counts. V usage is TRBV7-9 and J usage is TRBJ1-2; 9 bases map to TRBD1. The germline V gene encodes CDR1 SEHNR and CDR2 FQNEAQ (reference sequence). With 5 bases clipped from V and 6 bases from J, the junction kept 7 bases outside the gene matches. The CDR3 consists of 14 residues. CDR3 residues: CASSTRDREDGYTF. The CDR3 DNA sequence: TGTGCCAGCAGCACCCGGGACAGGGAGGATGGCTACACCTTC.

The chain is built from TRBV12-3 or TRBV12-4 and TRBJ1-6; 9 bases align to TRBD1. This CDR3 has 13 residues. V was pared by 6 bases and J by 12 bases, with 6 bases of the junction left unmatched. The CDR3 sequence is CASSLTGGGPLHF. CDR3 sequence (DNA): TGTGCCAGCAGCCTGACAGGGGGAGGACCCCTCCACTTT.

The gene calls are TRBV20-1 and TRBJ2-7; D remains ambiguous. The V end was cut by 2 bases, the J end by 4 bases, with 6 bases between. The length of the CDR3 is 11 residues. Germline V CDR1 and CDR2: DFQATT, SNEGSKA (reference sequence). The CDR3 DNA reads TGCAGTGCTAGACCCTCTTACGAGCAGTACTTC. It translates to CSARPSYEQYF.

The rearrangement links TRBV18 to TRBJ1-4, with TRBD1 matching over 10 bases. Looked up from germline, CDR1 is KGHSH and CDR2 is LQKENI. V dropped 6 bases and J dropped 5; count of bases not matched to a gene: 12. CDR3 length: 17 amino acids. For the CDR3, the DNA is TGTGCCAGCTCCCTGTCCCGGGACAGGGGACCAAATGAAAAACTGTTTTTT. Protein product: CASSLSRDRGPNEKLFF. Complete variable domain (other parts from reference TRBV18 and TRBJ1-4): NAGVMQNPRHLVRRRGQEARLRCSPMKGHSHVYWYRQLPEEGLKFMVYLQKENIIDESGMPKERFSAEFPKEGPSILRIQQVVRGDSAAYFCASSLSRDRGPNEKLFFGSGTQLSVL.

For the CDR3, the DNA is TGTGCCAGCAGTGAAGCGCGGAGACCTACCCACTATGGCTACACCTTC. This codes for CASSEARRPTHYGYTF. The rearrangement links TRBV6-1 to TRBJ1-2; D not certain. This CDR3 region has 16 residues. The V gene's germline CDR1 is MNHNS and CDR2 SASEGT. The V and J ends lost 0 bases and 3 bases respectively, with 14 bases between them.

The V and J genes are TRBV6-5 and TRBJ1-4; the D is unclear. Trimming took 4 bases from V and 4 from J, leaving 16 bases between them. The CDR3 totals 16 residues. The V gene's germline CDR1 is MNHEY and CDR2 SVGAGI. The chain's CDR3 is CASSFGMLGLNEKLFF. The CDR3 bases are TGTGCCAGCAGTTTCGGGATGCTCGGCCTTAATGAAAAACTGTTTTTT.

The CDR3 here is CASTSSRTVEAFF. The DNA for the CDR3 is TGTGCCAGCACCTCGTCCAGGACAGTTGAAGCTTTCTTT. This chain uses TRBV6-7 with TRBJ1-1; TRBD1 might be the D (6 bases). TRBV6-7 is sorted into the ORF group, with uncertain function. This CDR3 is 13 amino acids long. Trimming removed 7 bases from V and 7 bases from J, with 16 bases in between.

The rearrangement uses TRBV9 and TRBJ1-1, with D uncertain. The CDR3 spans 11 residues. CDR1 is SGDLS and CDR2 is YYNGEE in the germline V gene. The V end was cut by 3 bases, the J end by 11 bases, with 11 bases between. CDR3 nucleotides: TGTGCCAGCAGCGGGATCCGAGGGGCTTTCTTT. It codes for CASSGIRGAFF.

V gene TRBV6-2 or TRBV6-3 combines with J gene TRBJ2-1, with 11 bases aligning to TRBD2. This CDR3 spans 15 amino acids. Germline trimming cut 6 bases from V and 6 bases from J; bases unmatched to any gene: 7. Germline CDR1 is MNHEY and CDR2 is SVGEGT. The CDR3 loop reads CASSILAGALNEQFF. The CDR3 coding sequence is TGTGCCAGCAGCATACTAGCGGGAGCTCTCAATGAGCAGTTCTTC.

This sequence joins TRBV12-3 or TRBV12-4 and TRBJ1-4; the D gene is possibly TRBD1 (5 bases). The CDR3 has 13 residues. V shed 6 bases and J shed 4 bases, with 9 bases lying between them. The CDR3 DNA sequence: TGTGCCAGCAGCAGACAGAATAATGAAAAACTGTTTTTT. It codes for CASSRQNNEKLFF.

The rearrangement links TRBV4-1 to TRBJ2-7; TRBD2 is a possible D gene (5 bases). V lost 4 bases to trimming and J lost 1 base, with 17 bases between them. The CDR3 has 16 residues. The V gene's germline CDR1 is MGHRA and CDR2 YSYEKL. CDR3 sequence (DNA): TGCGCCAGCAGCCGCTCGGAGGCGGGCGAATCCTACGAGCAGTACTTC. Encoded protein: CASSRSEAGESYEQYF.

The sample holds one count of this clone. As DNA, the CDR3 is TGTGCCTGGATGGTGCAGAAGGGAAACACCATATATTTT. Encoded protein: CAWMVQKGNTIYF. The V gene is TRBV30, the J gene TRBJ1-3, with D unresolved. V was clipped by 4 bases and J by 4 bases, with 11 bases between them. The germline gives CDR1 GTSNPN, CDR2 SVGIG (reference sequence). CDR3 length: 13 amino acids.

V is TRBV19 and J is TRBJ1-5; D gene ambiguous. There are 15 residues in the CDR3. V dropped 5 bases and J dropped 6 bases, with 17 bases sitting between them. Germline V lookup: CDR1 LNHDA, CDR2 SQIVND (reference sequence). DNA for the CDR3: TGTGCCAGTAGTTATTCCGGTGACGGAGGTCAGCCCCAGCATTTT. Protein sequence: CASSYSGDGGQPQHF.

This sequence joins TRBV29-1 and TRBJ1-1; TRBD1 might be the D (6 bases). This CDR3 is built from 13 residues. Germline V lookup: CDR1 SQVTM, CDR2 ANQGSEA. V was pared by 7 bases and J by 1 base, with 13 bases between. CDR3 sequence: CSATGQQNTEAFF. The CDR3 nucleotides are TGCAGCGCAACGGGACAACAGAACACTGAAGCTTTCTTT.